These T cell receptor beta chains were read from a single sample in a study of blood T cell repertoires in COVID-19. The table came from immunoSEQ multiplex PCR; TCRdb's copy has only in-frame clones and leaves some out. The sample includes approximately 170,000 clones, less than 90% of them seen just once. The sample consisted of peripheral blood. Receptor source: a woman between 55 and 75 years old with COVID-19, enrolled during active disease. The CDR3 runs from the conserved cysteine through the conserved F or W. The D gene is left open where the match is weak. Size is omitted from some rows. Given values are once, few, many or a class for expanded clones.

once,TRBJ1-2,12,TRBV5-1,NA,CASSLEGGGYTF,TGCGCCAGCAGCTTGGAAGGAGGAGGCTACACCTTC
NA,TRBJ2-1,13,TRBV29-1,NA,CSTRLVRRNKQFF,TGCAGCACACGACTAGTTAGGCGGAATAAGCAGTTCTTC
few,TRBJ1-2,15,TRBV4-3,NA,CASSQDVTGRYGYTF,TGCGCCAGCAGCCAAGATGTTACAGGGCGCTATGGCTACACCTTC
NA,TRBJ2-5,12,TRBV29-1,TRBD2,CSVGGSGETQYF,TGCAGCGTTGGCGGGAGCGGGGAGACCCAGTACTTC
NA,TRBJ2-7,16,TRBV19,TRBD1,CASSKSRQGSSYEQYF,TGTGCCAGTAGTAAGTCTCGACAGGGGTCCTCCTACGAGCAGTACTTC
NA,TRBJ2-1,14,TRBV5-4,NA,CASSFKLAGDEQFF,TGTGCCAGCAGCTTCAAACTAGCCGGGGATGAGCAGTTCTTC
NA,TRBJ2-2,15,TRBV5-4,NA,CASSLTTRNYGELFF,TGTGCCAGCAGCCTAACGACTAGAAATTACGGGGAGCTGTTTTTT
NA,TRBJ1-5,15,TRBV19,NA,CASSLSGRSNQPQHF,TGTGCCAGTAGTCTATCGGGTCGCAGCAATCAGCCCCAGCATTTT
NA,TRBJ1-1,14,TRBV27,NA,CASKTRGGYTEAFF,TGTGCCAGCAAAACTCGGGGGGGATACACTGAAGCTTTCTTT
NA,TRBJ2-3,12,TRBV5-1,NA,CASSHNTDTQYF,TGCGCCAGCAGCCACAATACAGATACGCAGTATTTT
once,TRBJ1-3,15,TRBV9,NA,CASSVGRASGNTIYF,TGTGCCAGCAGCGTAGGCAGGGCCTCTGGAAACACCATATATTTT
NA,TRBJ2-7,16,TRBV4-3,TRBD2,CASSRVLAGVNYEQYF,TGCGCCAGCAGCCGAGTACTAGCGGGAGTCAACTACGAGCAGTACTTC
few,TRBJ1-3,15,TRBV5-1,NA,CASSLAQGSGNTIYF,TGCGCCAGCAGCTTGGCCCAGGGTTCGGGAAACACCATATATTTT
few,TRBJ2-7,15,TRBV11-2,NA,CASSPGGVVVYEQYF,TGTGCCAGCAGCCCCGGCGGAGTAGTCGTGTACGAGCAGTACTTC
NA,TRBJ1-2,15,TRBV28,TRBD1,CASSLSGRGLFGYTF,TGTGCCAGCAGTTTGTCCGGCAGGGGGCTTTTTGGCTACACCTTC
NA,TRBJ2-5,15,TRBV4-3,NA,CASSPRGTAGETQYF,TGCGCCAGCAGCCCTCGGGGGACAGCAGGAGAGACCCAGTACTTC
NA,TRBJ2-1,11,TRBV25-1,TRBD2,CASTPGGEQFF,TGTGCCAGCACCCCGGGGGGTGAGCAGTTCTTC
NA,TRBJ1-5,13,TRBV5-1,NA,CASSLASNQPQHF,TGCGCCAGCAGCTTGGCGAGCAATCAGCCCCAGCATTTT
few,TRBJ1-6,14,TRBV6-4,NA,CASSDNRLNSPLHF,TGTGCCAGCAGTGACAACCGACTTAATTCACCCCTCCACTTT
NA,TRBJ1-6,15,TRBV7-2,NA,CASSSGGSYNSPLHF,TGTGCCAGCAGTTCGGGGGGCTCCTATAATTCACCCCTCCACTTT
NA,TRBJ2-7,12,TRBV10-3,NA,CAISRDTYEQYF,TGTGCCATCAGCCGGGACACCTACGAGCAGTACTTC
once,TRBJ2-1,17,TRBV5-1,TRBD1,CASSLEGTGPPYNEQFF,TGCGCCAGCAGCTTGGAAGGGACAGGTCCCCCCTACAATGAGCAGTTCTTC
NA,TRBJ2-2,16,TRBV10-1,NA,CASSDGAAKNTGELFF,TGCGCCAGCAGTGATGGAGCAGCCAAGAACACCGGGGAGCTGTTTTTT